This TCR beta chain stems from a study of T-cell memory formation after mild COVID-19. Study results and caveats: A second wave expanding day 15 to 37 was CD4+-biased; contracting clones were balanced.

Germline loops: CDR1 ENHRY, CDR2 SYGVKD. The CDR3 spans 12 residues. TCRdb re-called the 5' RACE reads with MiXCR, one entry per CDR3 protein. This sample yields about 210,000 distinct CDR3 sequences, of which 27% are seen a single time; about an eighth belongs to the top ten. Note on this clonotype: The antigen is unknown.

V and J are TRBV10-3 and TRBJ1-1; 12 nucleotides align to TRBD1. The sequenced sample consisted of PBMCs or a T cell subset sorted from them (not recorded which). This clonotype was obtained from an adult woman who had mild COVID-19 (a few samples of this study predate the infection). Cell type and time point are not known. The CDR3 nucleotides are TGTAAGGGGACAGGGGGCAATACTGAAGCTTTCTTT. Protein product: CKGTGGNTEAFF.